This entry describes one T cell receptor (beta chain). Its antigen is not yet known. Per-nucleotide qualities are absent, and no much larger clonotype sits a single base away. In the prospective study, participants were 18 to 89 years old, resided in around 25 geographic areas of the United States, and were enrolled through a virtual design. In the prospective study, participants were assigned to cohorts based on the clinical history participants reported in a screening survey and a study questionnaire. In the prospective study, whole blood, serum and a nasopharyngeal or oropharyngeal swab were collected from each participant by mobile phlebotomists. Additional blood draws and questionnaires over an approximately 2-month period could optionally be provided by prospective study participants. Before DNA extraction, blood samples from the prospective study were shipped at room temperature or frozen.

The source of the sample is a study of blood T cell repertoires in COVID-19 (dated by TCRdb to 2019 to 2021). Regarding the study in general: The collaborator samples originated in the United States, Italy and Spain and spanned the acute and convalescent phases of COVID-19. The material from the prospective study consisted of cDNA or gDNA derived from T cells, B-cell-depleted T cells, or PBMCs. Deeply sampled blood TCRbeta repertoires from subjects exposed to, actively infected with, or recovered from COVID-19 were included in the dataset. The repertoires were made available in a free public database intended to serve as a resource for research on the immune response to SARS-CoV-2. The samples were drawn from two sources: the first 160 participants of the ongoing ImmuneRACE study, and over 950 subjects contributed by 6 global collaborators. A de-identified subject ID, COVID-19 status, age in years and sex were almost always included in the sample metadata. HLA class I and class II types, where available, came from metadata supplied by the sample provider rather than from assay-based typing.

TCRbeta CDR3 regions were amplified from genomic DNA by means of the immunoSEQ Assay, a bias-controlled multiplex PCR. As for the original processing: Within the assay, amplification of reference gene primers was used to estimate how many nucleated cells each sample contained. To quantify the absolute abundance of each unique TCRbeta CDR3 rearrangement, sequence reads were collapsed and filtered. For each sample, productive Simpson clonality was calculated as the square root of Simpson's diversity index over productive rearrangements. Entries here come from immuneACCESS through TCRdb and include only in-frame sequences with V and J called. Some clones fail to appear in such tables; in the studies checked, an unresolved V gene covers under half of the shortfall, and the cause of the remainder is unknown. V and J calls and clone size are as listed in that table; D and trimming were resolved from the DNA. The table for this sample lists around 220,000 clones; around 80% of them were counted only once. The leading ten clones occupy 7.4% of the sample.

Overall results and qualifications from the work: The quantity of clinical and demographic metadata differed by source and by participant and was supplied without curation.

The sequence was collected from a woman between 40 and 50 years old with acute COVID-19. The sample comprised PBMCs or T cells enriched from blood (not recorded which).

The DNA sequence is as follows: TGTGCCAGCAGCTTAGATCTCGGGGACAGGGCTGGCTACACCTTC. Its protein reads: CASSLDLGDRAGYTF. The rearranged segments are TRBV11-2 and TRBJ1-2, and TRBD1 matches 9 of the central bases. From its cysteine to its phenylalanine, the CDR3 spans 15 amino acids. Only the CDR3 DNA is retained, 45 bases long and in frame from the first base. Looking up the germline V gene yields CDR1 SGHAT and CDR2 FQNNGV. Trimming accounts for 0 bases at V and 7 bases at J, while the number of junction bases matched to no gene is 6.